The 19 T cell receptor beta chains in this list originate from one sample, sequenced in a study of cytomegalovirus exposure and HLA in healthy donors. TCRdb keeps only in-frame clones here, not all; method: immunoSEQ multiplex PCR. The table lists 150,000 to 200,000 clones, about nine tenths of them singletons. Sequenced input: PBMCs. Source of these receptors: a man in his late teens or twenties in good health and CMV-seropositive.

The chain couples TRBV5-4 to TRBJ1-1, with a weak D call TRBD1 (5 bases). With 0 bases removed from V and 4 bases from J, the gap between germline ends came to 19 bases. Germline assignment: CDR1 SGHNT and CDR2 YYREEE (reference sequence). The CDR3 is 17 residues long. CDR3 sequence: CASSLGGRGSGGTEAFF. As DNA, the CDR3 is TGTGCCAGCAGCTTGGGGGGTCGGGGGTCCGGGGGCACTGAAGCTTTCTTT.

The chain uses TRBV10-2 and TRBJ1-2, with a tentative D call TRBD1 (5 bases). Trimming cost V 2 bases and J 2 bases, with 6 bases left between them. The CDR3 is 13 amino acids. Germline CDR1 is WSHSY and CDR2 is SAAADI. CDR3 bases: TGCGCCAGCAGTGAGCCAGGGAACTATGGCTACACCTTC. It yields the protein CASSEPGNYGYTF.

Regarding this clone: Its ends do not fully match the called genes, so a read error is possible. The genes are TRBV7-9 and TRBJ2-2; 12 bases agree with TRBD2. The germline V gene encodes CDR1 SEHNR and CDR2 FQNEAQ (reference sequence). The length of the CDR3 is 15 residues. The CDR3 DNA is TGTGCCAGCAGCCTAGCGGGAGGGCTGACCGGGGAGCTGTTTTTT. Translation gives CASSLAGGLTGELFF.

The chain employs TRBV7-2 and TRBJ2-5; D might be TRBD1 (6 bases). Germline-derived CDR1 and CDR2 are SGHTA and FQGNSA. Trimming stripped 5 bases from V and 1 base from J, with 8 bases between. The CDR3 is 13 amino acids. The CDR3 DNA is TGTGCCAGCAGCCCAGGGGCCCAAGAGACCCAGTACTTC. Its protein is CASSPGAQETQYF.

Turning to this clone: This same CDR3 is encoded by further DNA sequences in the sample. The chain carries TRBV5-1 and TRBJ2-5; no firm D call. CDR1 is SGHRS, CDR2 YFSETQ, per germline. V lost 4 bases and J lost 2, with 3 bases in between. There are 11 residues in the CDR3. CDR3 residues: CASSLQETQYF. CDR3 bases: TGCGCCAGCAGCCTACAAGAGACCCAGTACTTC.

The J gene is TRBJ2-3, the V gene TRBV18; D might be TRBD2 (6 bases). There are 17 residues in the CDR3. V was clipped by 3 bases and J by 2 bases, with 18 bases between them. Germline V CDR1 and CDR2: KGHSH, LQKENI. CDR3 sequence reads: CASSPRPGSGNTDTQYF. The CDR3 region has the DNA TGTGCCAGCTCACCCCGTCCGGGTAGCGGAAACACAGATACGCAGTATTTT.

The chain combines TRBV7-8 with TRBJ2-7; TRBD2 aligns across 9 bases. Per germline, CDR1 SGHVS and CDR2 FQNEAQ. Trimming removed 7 bases from V and 1 base from J; junction bases left unmatched: 11. This CDR3 spans 16 amino acids. CDR3 DNA: TGTGCCAGCACTTTCTTAAGCGGGGGGATTTCCTACGAGCAGTACTTC. This encodes CASTFLSGGISYEQYF.

J is TRBJ2-6 and V is TRBV18, with 8 bases matching TRBD1. This CDR3 contains 18 residues. In germline, CDR1 is KGHSH, CDR2 LQKENI. V dropped 0 bases and J dropped 2; count of bases not matched to a gene: 6. The CDR3 DNA reads TGTGCCAGCTCACCACCGCCAGGGGGCGCGACTGGGGCCAACGTCCTGACTTTC. Translation gives CASSPPPGGATGANVLTF.

This clone came up once. This sequence joins TRBV6-1 and TRBJ2-7; 9 nucleotides align to TRBD1. The CDR3 length is 15 residues. With V trimmed by 4 bases and J by 3 bases, 7 bases remained unmatched. CDR1 and CDR2 (germline): MNHNS, SASEGT. CDR3 sequence (DNA): TGTGCCAGCAGTGGACCGGGACAGGGCTTCTACGAGCAGTACTTC. Residues: CASSGPGQGFYEQYF.

For the CDR3, the DNA is TGTGCCAGTAGTATCCAATGGACAGGTAGCTCCTACGAGCAGTACTTC. Its translation: CASSIQWTGSSYEQYF. The chain carries TRBV19 and TRBJ2-7, with TRBD1 matching over 7 bases. Germline-derived CDR1 and CDR2 are LNHDA and SQIVND (reference sequence). The CDR3 has 16 amino acids. Unmatched junction bases numbered 8, after V lost 3 bases and J lost 0 bases. Variable domain in full (rest from reference TRBV19 and TRBJ2-7): DGGITQSPKYLFRKEGQNVTLSCEQNLNHDAMYWYRQDPGQGLRLIYYSQIVNDFQKGDIAEGYSVSREKKESFPLTVTSAQKNPTAFYLCASSIQWTGSSYEQYFGPGTRLTVT.

On this clone: Distinct nucleotide sequences in the sample also encode this CDR3. V is TRBV9 and J is TRBJ2-5; a possible D gene is TRBD2 (5 bases). Germline V gene lookup returns CDR1 SGDLS and CDR2 YYNGEE. The CDR3 length is 14 residues. V shed 0 bases and J shed 2 bases, with 8 bases lying between them. The CDR3 is CASSVGGGQETQYF. In DNA, the CDR3 is TGTGCCAGCAGCGTAGGAGGCGGGCAAGAGACCCAGTACTTC.

V and J are TRBV5-1 and TRBJ2-2; 9 positions match TRBD2. The CDR3 spans 16 residues. Per the germline V gene, CDR1 is SGHRS and CDR2 is YFSETQ. V gave up 5 bases and J gave up 6 bases; unmatched junction bases: 11. The DNA for the CDR3 is TGCGCCAGCAGGCCCGAGGGGACTAGCTTACCCGGGGAGCTGTTTTTT. Its protein product is CASRPEGTSLPGELFF. The complete variable domain, with remaining parts taken from reference TRBV5-1 and TRBJ2-2, reads KAGVTQTPRYLIKTRGQQVTLSCSPISGHRSVSWYQQTPGQGLQFLFEYFSETQRNKGNFPGRFSGRQFSNSRSEMNVSTLELGDSALYLCASRPEGTSLPGELFFGEGSRLTVL.

V and J are TRBV27 and TRBJ2-7; TRBD1 matches 11 bases. V lost 2 bases to trimming and J lost 5 bases; unmatched junction nucleotides: 5. This CDR3 has 15 residues. The germline gives CDR1 MNHEY, CDR2 SMNVEV (reference sequence). CDR3 sequence reads: CASSLTRTGGNEQYF. DNA of the CDR3: TGTGCCAGCAGTTTAACCCGGACAGGGGGCAACGAGCAGTACTTC.

CDR3 in amino acids: CASSFRQGSINEQFF. The CDR3, as DNA: TGTGCCAGCAGCTTTCGACAGGGTTCAATAAATGAGCAGTTCTTC. J is TRBJ2-1 and V is TRBV7-2, with 7 bases aligning to TRBD1. CDR3 length: 15 residues. V shed 3 bases and J 7 bases; nucleotides not matched to a gene: 9. The germline CDR1 and CDR2 sequences are SGHTA and FQGNSA.

The chain carries TRBV11-2 and TRBJ2-5, with D possibly TRBD2 on 6 matching bases. The CDR3 length is 15 residues. The V end lost 5 bases, the J end lost 2 bases, and 15 bases lay between the germline ends. The germline gives CDR1 SGHAT, CDR2 FQNNGV. The CDR3: CASSLLGGGQETQYF. In nucleotides, the CDR3 is TGTGCCAGCAGCCTCCTAGGCGGAGGGCAAGAGACCCAGTACTTC.

About this clone itself: Other DNA sequences within the sample encode an identical CDR3. This chain uses TRBV5-4 with TRBJ1-1; 10 nucleotides line up with TRBD1. The CDR3 is 14 residues long. Germline values: CDR1 SGHNT, CDR2 YYREEE (reference sequence). The ends lost 0 bases at V and 5 bases at J; junction bases unmatched: 1. The CDR3 nucleotides are TGTGCCAGCAGCTTGGGACAGGGGGCGACTGAAGCTTTCTTT. This gives the protein CASSLGQGATEAFF.

The gene calls are TRBV9 and TRBJ2-1; the match to TRBD2 covers 8 bases. CDR1 and CDR2 (germline): SGDLS, YYNGEE. V lost 4 bases, J lost 6 bases, and 12 bases stayed unmatched. The CDR3 length is 16 residues. CDR3 DNA sequence: TGTGCCAGCAGCTTTAGGCCGGGACTAGTTAGCAATGAGCAGTTCTTC. This gives the protein CASSFRPGLVSNEQFF.

CDR3 region: CASSPQQGVWTEAFF. CDR3 bases: TGTGCCAGCAGCCCTCAACAGGGGGTTTGGACTGAAGCTTTCTTT. This chain links TRBV7-9 with TRBJ1-1; 8 bases line up with TRBD1. CDR1 is SEHNR and CDR2 is FQNEAQ in the germline V gene (reference sequence). With V trimmed by 5 bases and J by 5 bases, 10 bases remained unmatched. The CDR3 sequence is 15 residues long.

The chain recombines TRBV5-1 with TRBJ2-7; D is perhaps TRBD1 (7 bases). Trimming removed 4 bases at V and 5 bases at J, with 13 bases between. In germline, CDR1 is SGHRS, CDR2 YFSETQ. The CDR3 extends over 13 amino acids. CDR3 bases: TGCGCCAGCAGCCCGACAGGGAGGAACGAGCAGTACTTC. Protein sequence: CASSPTGRNEQYF.